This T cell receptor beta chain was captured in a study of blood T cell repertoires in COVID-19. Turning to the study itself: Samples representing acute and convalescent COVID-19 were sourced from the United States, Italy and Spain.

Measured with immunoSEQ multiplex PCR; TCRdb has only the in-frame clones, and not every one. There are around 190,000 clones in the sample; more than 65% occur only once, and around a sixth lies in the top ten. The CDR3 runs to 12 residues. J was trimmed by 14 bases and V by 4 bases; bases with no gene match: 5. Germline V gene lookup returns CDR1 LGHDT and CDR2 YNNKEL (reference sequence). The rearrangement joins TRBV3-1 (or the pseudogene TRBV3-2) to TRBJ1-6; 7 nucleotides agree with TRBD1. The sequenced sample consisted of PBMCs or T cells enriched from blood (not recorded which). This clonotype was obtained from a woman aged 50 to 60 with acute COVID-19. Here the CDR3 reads CASSPETGTLHF. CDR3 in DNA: TGTGCCAGCAGCCCAGAGACAGGGACCCTCCACTTT.